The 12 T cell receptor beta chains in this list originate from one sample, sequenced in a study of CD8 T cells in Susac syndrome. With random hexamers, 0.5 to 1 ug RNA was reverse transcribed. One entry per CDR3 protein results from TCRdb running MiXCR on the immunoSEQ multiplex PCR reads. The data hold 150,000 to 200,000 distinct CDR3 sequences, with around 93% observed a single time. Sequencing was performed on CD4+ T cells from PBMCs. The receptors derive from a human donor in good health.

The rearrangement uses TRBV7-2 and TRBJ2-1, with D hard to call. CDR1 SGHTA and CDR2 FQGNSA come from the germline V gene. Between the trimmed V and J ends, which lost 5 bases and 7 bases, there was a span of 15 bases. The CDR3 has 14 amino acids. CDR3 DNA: TGTGCCAGCAGCCTTTACCTCGCTCCTAATGAGCAGTTCTTC. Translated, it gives CASSLYLAPNEQFF.

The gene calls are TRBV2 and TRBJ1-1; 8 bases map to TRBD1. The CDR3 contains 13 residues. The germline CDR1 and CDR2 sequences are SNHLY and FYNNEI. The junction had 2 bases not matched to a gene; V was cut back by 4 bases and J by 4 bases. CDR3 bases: TGTGCCAGCAGTGTGCAGGGGGCCACTGAAGCTTTCTTT. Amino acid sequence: CASSVQGATEAFF. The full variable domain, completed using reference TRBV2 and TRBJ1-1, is EPEVTQTPSHQVTQMGQEVILRCVPISNHLYFYWYRQILGQKVEFLVSFYNNEISEKSEIFDDQFSVERPDGSNFTLKIRSTKLEDSAMYFCASSVQGATEAFFGQGTRLTVV.

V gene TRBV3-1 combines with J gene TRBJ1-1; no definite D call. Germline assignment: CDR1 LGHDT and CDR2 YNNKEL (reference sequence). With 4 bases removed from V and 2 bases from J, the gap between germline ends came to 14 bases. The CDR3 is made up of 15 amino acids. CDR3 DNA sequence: TGTGCCAGCAGCCCCGAAGGTCGACTTAACACTGAAGCTTTCTTT. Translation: CASSPEGRLNTEAFF.

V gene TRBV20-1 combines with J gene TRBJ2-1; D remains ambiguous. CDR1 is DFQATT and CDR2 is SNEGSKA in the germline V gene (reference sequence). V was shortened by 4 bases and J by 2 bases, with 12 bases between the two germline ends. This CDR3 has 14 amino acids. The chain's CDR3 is CSATFSSAYNEQFF. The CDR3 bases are TGCAGTGCTACCTTTAGTTCGGCCTACAATGAGCAGTTCTTC.

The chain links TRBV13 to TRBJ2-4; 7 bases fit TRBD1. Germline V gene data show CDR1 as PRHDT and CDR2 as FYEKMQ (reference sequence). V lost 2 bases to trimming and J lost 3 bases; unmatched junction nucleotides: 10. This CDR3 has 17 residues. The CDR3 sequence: CASSLRKGGHGKNIQYF. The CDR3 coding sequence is TGTGCCAGCAGCTTAAGAAAAGGGGGCCACGGCAAAAACATTCAGTACTTC.

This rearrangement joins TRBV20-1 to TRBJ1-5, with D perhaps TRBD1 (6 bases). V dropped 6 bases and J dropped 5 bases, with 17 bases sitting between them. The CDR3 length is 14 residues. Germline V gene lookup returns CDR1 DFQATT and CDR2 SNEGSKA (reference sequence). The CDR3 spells CSAAPGGKDQPQHF. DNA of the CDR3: TGCAGTGCCGCCCCGGGGGGCAAGGATCAGCCCCAGCATTTT.

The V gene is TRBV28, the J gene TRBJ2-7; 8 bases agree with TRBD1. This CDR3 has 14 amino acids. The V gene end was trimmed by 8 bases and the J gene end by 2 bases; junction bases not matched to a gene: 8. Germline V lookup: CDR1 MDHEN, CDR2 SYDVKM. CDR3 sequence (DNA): TGTGCCAGCTATCAGGGGGCCATTCCCTACGAGCAGTACTTC. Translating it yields CASYQGAIPYEQYF.

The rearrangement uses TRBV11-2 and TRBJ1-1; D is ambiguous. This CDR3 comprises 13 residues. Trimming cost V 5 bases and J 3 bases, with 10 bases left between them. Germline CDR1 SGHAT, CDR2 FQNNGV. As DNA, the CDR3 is TGTGCCAGCAGCCACGGACGGTACACTGAAGCTTTCTTT. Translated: CASSHGRYTEAFF. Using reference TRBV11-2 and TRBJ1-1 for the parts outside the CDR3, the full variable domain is EAGVAQSPRYKIIEKRQSVAFWCNPISGHATLYWYQQILGQGPKLLIQFQNNGVVDDSQLPKDRFSAERLKGVDSTLKIQPAKLEDSAVYLCASSHGRYTEAFFGQGTRLTVV.

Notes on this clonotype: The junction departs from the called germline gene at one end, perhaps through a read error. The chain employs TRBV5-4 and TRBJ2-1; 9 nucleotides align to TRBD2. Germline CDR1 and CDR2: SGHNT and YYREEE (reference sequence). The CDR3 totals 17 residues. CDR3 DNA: TGTGCCAGCGGCTTTCCCGCCACGGCGGGGGGGCTTAGTGAGCAGTTCTTC. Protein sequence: CASGFPATAGGLSEQFF.

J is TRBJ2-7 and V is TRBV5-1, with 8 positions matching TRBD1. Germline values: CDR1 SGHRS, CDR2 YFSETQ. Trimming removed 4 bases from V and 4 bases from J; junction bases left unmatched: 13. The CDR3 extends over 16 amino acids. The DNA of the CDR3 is TGCGCCAGCAGCATTAGCCCTAGACAGGGGCGGTACGAGCAGTACTTC. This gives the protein CASSISPRQGRYEQYF.

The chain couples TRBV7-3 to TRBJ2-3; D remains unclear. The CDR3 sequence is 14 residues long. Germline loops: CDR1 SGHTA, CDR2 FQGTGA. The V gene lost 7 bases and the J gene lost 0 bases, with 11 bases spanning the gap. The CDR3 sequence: CASKLDGSTDTQYF. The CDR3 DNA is TGTGCCAGCAAGTTGGACGGAAGCACAGATACGCAGTATTTT.

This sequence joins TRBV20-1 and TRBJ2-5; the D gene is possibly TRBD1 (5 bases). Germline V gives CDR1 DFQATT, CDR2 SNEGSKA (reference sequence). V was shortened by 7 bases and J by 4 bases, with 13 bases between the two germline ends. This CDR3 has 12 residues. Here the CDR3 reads CSVKGTGETQYF. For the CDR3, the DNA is TGCAGTGTCAAGGGCACAGGAGAGACCCAGTACTTC.